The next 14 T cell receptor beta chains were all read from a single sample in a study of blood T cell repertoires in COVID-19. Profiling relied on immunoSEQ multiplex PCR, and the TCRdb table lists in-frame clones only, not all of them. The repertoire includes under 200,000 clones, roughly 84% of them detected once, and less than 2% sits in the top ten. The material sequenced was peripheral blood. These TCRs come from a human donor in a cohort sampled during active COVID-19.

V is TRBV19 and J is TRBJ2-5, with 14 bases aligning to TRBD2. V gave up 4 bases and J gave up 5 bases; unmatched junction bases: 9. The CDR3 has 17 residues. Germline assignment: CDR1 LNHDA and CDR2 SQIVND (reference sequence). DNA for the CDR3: TGTGCCAGTAGTACTGGACTAGCGGGGGGCTTCAGCGAGACCCAGTACTTC. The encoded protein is CASSTGLAGGFSETQYF.

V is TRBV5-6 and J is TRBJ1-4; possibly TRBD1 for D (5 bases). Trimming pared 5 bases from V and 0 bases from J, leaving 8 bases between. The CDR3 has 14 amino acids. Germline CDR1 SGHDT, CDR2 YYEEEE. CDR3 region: CASRSTATNEKLFF. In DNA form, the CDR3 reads TGTGCCAGCAGGTCGACAGCAACTAATGAAAAACTGTTTTTT.

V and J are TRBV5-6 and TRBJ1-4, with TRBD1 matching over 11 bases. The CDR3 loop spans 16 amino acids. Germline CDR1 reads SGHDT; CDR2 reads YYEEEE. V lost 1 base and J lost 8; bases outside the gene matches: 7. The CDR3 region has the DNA TGTGCCAGCAGCTTGAAGGACAGGGGGCGGGCCGAAAAACTGTTTTTT. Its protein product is CASSLKDRGRAEKLFF.

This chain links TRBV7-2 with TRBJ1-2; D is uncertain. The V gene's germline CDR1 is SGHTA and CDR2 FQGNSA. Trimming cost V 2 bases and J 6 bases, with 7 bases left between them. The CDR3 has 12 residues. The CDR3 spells CASSLTGNGYTF. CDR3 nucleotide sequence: TGTGCCAGCAGCTTAACGGGTAATGGCTACACCTTC.

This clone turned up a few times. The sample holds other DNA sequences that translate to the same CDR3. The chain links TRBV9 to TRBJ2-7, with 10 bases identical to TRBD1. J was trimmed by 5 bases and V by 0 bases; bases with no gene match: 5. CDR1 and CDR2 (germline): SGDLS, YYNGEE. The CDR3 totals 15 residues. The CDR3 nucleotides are TGTGCCAGCAGCGTAGAGGGACAGGGGAGAAACGAGCAGTACTTC. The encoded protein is CASSVEGQGRNEQYF.

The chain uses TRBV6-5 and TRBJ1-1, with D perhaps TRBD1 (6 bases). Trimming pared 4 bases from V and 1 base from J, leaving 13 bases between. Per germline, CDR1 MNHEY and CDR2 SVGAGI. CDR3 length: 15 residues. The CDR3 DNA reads TGTGCCAGCAGTTTCCAAGACAGGAGGAACACTGAAGCTTTCTTT. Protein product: CASSFQDRRNTEAFF.

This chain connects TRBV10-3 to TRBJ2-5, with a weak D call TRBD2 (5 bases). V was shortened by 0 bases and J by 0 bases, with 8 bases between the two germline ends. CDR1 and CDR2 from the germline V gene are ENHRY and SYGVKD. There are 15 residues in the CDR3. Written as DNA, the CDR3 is TGTGCCATCAGTGAGTCGCGAGGGAACCAAGAGACCCAGTACTTC. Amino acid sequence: CAISESRGNQETQYF.

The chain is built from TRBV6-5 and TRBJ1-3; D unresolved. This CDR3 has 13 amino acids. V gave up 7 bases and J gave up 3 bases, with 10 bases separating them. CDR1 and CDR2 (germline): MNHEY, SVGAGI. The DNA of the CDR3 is TGTGCCAGCACGACTCCGGGTGGAAACACCATATATTTT. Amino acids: CASTTPGGNTIYF.

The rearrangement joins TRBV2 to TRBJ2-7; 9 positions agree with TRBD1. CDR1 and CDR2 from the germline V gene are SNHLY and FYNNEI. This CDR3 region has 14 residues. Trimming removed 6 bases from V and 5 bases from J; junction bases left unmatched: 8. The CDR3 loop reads CASRRGQGPHEQYF. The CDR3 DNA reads TGTGCCAGCAGGAGGGGACAGGGACCCCACGAGCAGTACTTC.

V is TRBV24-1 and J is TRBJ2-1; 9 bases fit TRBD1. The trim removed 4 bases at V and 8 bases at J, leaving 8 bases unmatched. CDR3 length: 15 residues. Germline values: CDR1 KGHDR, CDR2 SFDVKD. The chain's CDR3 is CATSDRQGGQYEQFF. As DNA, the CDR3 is TGTGCCACCAGTGACCGACAGGGGGGCCAGTATGAGCAGTTCTTC.

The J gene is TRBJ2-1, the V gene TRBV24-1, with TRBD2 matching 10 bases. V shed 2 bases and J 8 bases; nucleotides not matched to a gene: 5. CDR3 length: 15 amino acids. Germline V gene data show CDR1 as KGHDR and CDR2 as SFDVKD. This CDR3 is CATSDWTSGLDEQFF. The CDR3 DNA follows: TGTGCCACCAGTGATTGGACTAGCGGATTGGATGAGCAGTTCTTC.

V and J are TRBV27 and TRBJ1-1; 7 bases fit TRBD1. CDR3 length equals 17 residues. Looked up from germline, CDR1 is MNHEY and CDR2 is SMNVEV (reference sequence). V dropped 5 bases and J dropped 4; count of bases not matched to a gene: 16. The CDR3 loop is CASSPPRRGYFGTEAFF. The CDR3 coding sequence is TGTGCCAGCAGTCCCCCGCGCAGGGGGTATTTTGGCACTGAAGCTTTCTTT.

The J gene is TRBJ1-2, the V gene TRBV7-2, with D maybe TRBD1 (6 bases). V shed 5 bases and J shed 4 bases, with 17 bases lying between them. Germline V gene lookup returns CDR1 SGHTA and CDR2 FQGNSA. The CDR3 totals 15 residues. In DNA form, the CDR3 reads TGTGCCAGCAGCCAGGGGCAGGCGGTGACCTATGGCTACACCTTC. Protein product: CASSQGQAVTYGYTF.

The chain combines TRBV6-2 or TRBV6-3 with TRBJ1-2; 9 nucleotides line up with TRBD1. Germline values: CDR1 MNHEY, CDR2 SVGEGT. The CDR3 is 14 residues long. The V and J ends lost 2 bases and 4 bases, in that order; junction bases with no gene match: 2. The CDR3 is CASSYRDRAYGYTF. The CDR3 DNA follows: TGTGCCAGCAGTTACAGGGACAGGGCCTATGGCTACACCTTC.